The clone carrying this T cell receptor delta chain has a handful of counts. The V end was cut by 0 bases, the J end by 0 bases, with 19 bases between. This CDR3 spans 18 amino acids. The germline V gene has CDR1 GEAIGNYY and CDR2 EKD. The data were taken from a study of gamma-delta T cells after stem cell transplantation. TCRdb re-called the RT-PCR reads using CATT. The sample has roughly 3,100 delta-chain clones, roughly 16% seen once. The receptor was derived from a human donor. It is not recorded whose cells these are; they may come from a transplant donor. The sequenced sample consisted of gamma-delta T cells. The chain joins TRDV2 to TRDJ1; D uncertain. CDR3 residues: CACDTVRIEDGDTDKLIF. CDR3 in DNA: TGTGCCTGTGACACCGTGAGGATTGAGGACGGGGACACCGATAAACTCATCTTT.